Listed below are T cell receptor beta chains from one sample, sequenced in a study of blood T cell repertoires in COVID-19. The table came from immunoSEQ multiplex PCR; TCRdb's copy has only in-frame clones and leaves some out. This sample has some 200,000 clones, with around 85% found just once. Sequenced sample: peripheral blood. These receptors came from a woman between 45 and 65 years old with acute or convalescent COVID-19. Both conserved end residues are part of each CDR3. The order of the fields is CDR3 length, D gene, V gene, clone size, J gene, CDR3 protein, CDR3 DNA. A D gene is named only where the DNA matches it firmly. A row's size may be missing; if present it is once, few, many or a size class.

15	NA	TRBV10-3	NA	TRBJ1-2	CAISSDSTANYGYTF	TGTGCCATCAGTAGCGACAGCACTGCTAACTATGGCTACACCTTC
17	TRBD2	TRBV19	NA	TRBJ2-3	CASSSWTSGGFTDTQYF	TGTGCCAGTAGTTCTTGGACTAGCGGGGGGTTCACAGATACGCAGTATTTT
15	NA	TRBV2	once	TRBJ1-6	CASRGDGAQNSPLHF	TGTGCCAGCAGAGGGGATGGGGCCCAGAATTCACCCCTCCACTTT
16	NA	TRBV20-1	few	TRBJ1-6	CSASRLGASYNSPLHF	TGCAGTGCTAGTCGTCTTGGGGCCTCCTATAATTCACCCCTCCACTTT
17	TRBD2	TRBV19	NA	TRBJ2-1	CASSVDWDGRPPREQFF	TGTGCCAGTAGTGTTGACTGGGACGGGAGGCCCCCCAGGGAGCAGTTCTTC
13	NA	TRBV3-1/TRBV3-2	NA	TRBJ1-5	CASSHRSNQPQHF	TGTGCCAGCAGCCACAGGAGCAATCAGCCCCAGCATTTT
15	TRBD1	TRBV6-1	NA	TRBJ1-6	CASSEAGQGNSPLHF	TGTGCCAGCAGTGAAGCGGGACAGGGGAATTCACCCCTCCACTTT
19	TRBD1	TRBV30	NA	TRBJ1-6	CAWSASGTGGAPGISPLHF	TGTGCCTGGAGTGCTTCCGGGACAGGGGGCGCCCCGGGAATTTCACCCCTCCACTTT
16	TRBD1	TRBV7-2	NA	TRBJ1-2	CASSLMIRDRVYGYTF	TGTGCCAGCAGCTTAATGATCCGGGACAGGGTTTATGGCTACACCTTC
15	NA	TRBV6-5	NA	TRBJ2-1	CASSYSTSSYNEQFF	TGTGCCAGCAGTTACTCCACGAGCTCCTACAATGAGCAGTTCTTC
15	TRBD2	TRBV7-6	NA	TRBJ2-7	CASSLTTSGSYEQYF	TGTGCCAGCAGCTTAACGACTAGCGGGAGCTACGAGCAGTACTTC
16	NA	TRBV7-8	NA	TRBJ2-5	CASSLGGGWQSETQYF	TGTGCCAGCAGCTTAGGGGGCGGTTGGCAGTCAGAGACCCAGTACTTC
14	TRBD1	TRBV2	NA	TRBJ2-7	CASIGTGSYYEQYF	TGTGCCAGCATCGGGACAGGGAGCTACTACGAGCAGTACTTC
16	NA	TRBV19	NA	TRBJ2-2	CASRPLTASGTGELFF	TGTGCCAGTAGACCCTTGACAGCCTCGGGCACCGGGGAGCTGTTTTTT
15	TRBD2	TRBV4-3	NA	TRBJ2-2	CASSQGLAYTGELFF	TGCGCCAGCAGCCAGGGACTAGCGTACACCGGGGAGCTGTTTTTT
14	TRBD1	TRBV11-3	NA	TRBJ2-2	CASSVGGQGGELFF	TGTGCCAGCAGCGTAGGTGGACAGGGCGGGGAGCTGTTTTTT
14	NA	TRBV19	NA	TRBJ1-1	CASSPRRGGTEAFF	TGTGCCAGTAGTCCCCGGAGGGGGGGCACTGAAGCTTTCTTT
13	NA	TRBV10-3	NA	TRBJ2-5	CAISRRPEETQYF	TGTGCCATCAGTAGGCGGCCCGAAGAGACCCAGTACTTC
18	TRBD2	TRBV27	NA	TRBJ2-3	CASSHIGLADMPRDTQYF	TGTGCCAGCAGCCATATCGGACTAGCGGATATGCCGAGAGATACGCAGTATTTT
13	NA	TRBV4-1	NA	TRBJ1-5	CASSPQENQPQHF	TGCGCCAGCAGCCCACAGGAAAATCAGCCCCAGCATTTT
15	TRBD1	TRBV24-1	NA	TRBJ2-1	CATSSGTGDYNEQFF	TGTGCCACCAGTTCCGGGACAGGGGATTACAATGAGCAGTTCTTC
14	TRBD1	TRBV2	NA	TRBJ2-7	CASEGARDAGEQYF	TGTGCCAGCGAGGGGGCCCGGGACGCAGGCGAGCAGTACTTC
15	TRBD2	TRBV7-8	few	TRBJ2-7	CASSQGLADPYEQYF	TGTGCCAGCAGTCAAGGACTAGCGGATCCCTACGAGCAGTACTTC
11	TRBD1	TRBV29-1	NA	TRBJ1-2	CSVQGAGGYTF	TGCAGCGTCCAGGGGGCGGGAGGCTACACCTTC
14	NA	TRBV5-1	NA	TRBJ1-5	CASSPDSRNQPQHF	TGCGCCAGCAGCCCGGACAGCCGCAATCAGCCCCAGCATTTT
14	NA	TRBV5-1	NA	TRBJ2-2	CASSLGRNTGELFF	TGCGCCAGCAGCTTGGGTAGAAACACCGGGGAGCTGTTTTTT
15	TRBD1	TRBV7-8	once	TRBJ1-6	CASSLAGTGVSPLHF	TGTGCCAGCAGCTTAGCCGGGACAGGGGTTTCACCCCTCCACTTT
14	NA	TRBV21-1	NA	TRBJ2-3	CASSKDYSADTQYF	TGTGCCAGCAGCAAAGACTATTCAGCAGATACGCAGTATTTT
13	NA	TRBV28	NA	TRBJ1-5	CASSLLSNQPQHF	TGTGCCAGCAGTTTACTTAGCAATCAGCCCCAGCATTTT
16	NA	TRBV11-2	NA	TRBJ2-2	CASSLRRGRFTGELFF	TGTGCCAGCAGCTTAAGGAGGGGGCGGTTCACCGGGGAGCTGTTTTTT
15	TRBD1	TRBV27	once	TRBJ2-7	CASSTRQGPAYEQYF	TGTGCCAGCAGTACCCGACAGGGACCAGCCTACGAGCAGTACTTC
14	NA	TRBV19	NA	TRBJ2-7	CASSPRTEGYEQYF	TGTGCCAGTAGTCCGCGGACAGAGGGCTACGAGCAGTACTTC
15	TRBD1	TRBV4-3	NA	TRBJ2-3	CASSPTGPGTDTQYF	TGCGCCAGCAGCCCGACAGGGCCCGGCACAGATACGCAGTATTTT
13	NA	TRBV5-8	NA	TRBJ1-5	CASNTPGNQPQHF	TGTGCCAGTAATACACCCGGCAATCAGCCCCAGCATTTT